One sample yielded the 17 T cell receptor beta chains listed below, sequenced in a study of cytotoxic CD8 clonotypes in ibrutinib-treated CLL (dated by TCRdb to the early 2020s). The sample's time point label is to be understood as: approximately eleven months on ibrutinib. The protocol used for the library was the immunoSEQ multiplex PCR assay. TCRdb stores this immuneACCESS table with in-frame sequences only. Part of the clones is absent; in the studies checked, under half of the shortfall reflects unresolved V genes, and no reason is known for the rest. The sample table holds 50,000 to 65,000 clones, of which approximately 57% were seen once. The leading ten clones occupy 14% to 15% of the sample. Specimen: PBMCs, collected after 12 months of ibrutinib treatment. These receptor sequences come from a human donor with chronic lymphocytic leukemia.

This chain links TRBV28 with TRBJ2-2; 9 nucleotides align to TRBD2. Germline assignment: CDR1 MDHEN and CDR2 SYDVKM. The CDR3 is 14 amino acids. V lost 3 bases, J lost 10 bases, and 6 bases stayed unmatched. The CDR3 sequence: CASSFRLAGTELFF. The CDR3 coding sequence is TGTGCCAGCAGTTTCCGGCTAGCGGGAACGGAGCTGTTTTTT.

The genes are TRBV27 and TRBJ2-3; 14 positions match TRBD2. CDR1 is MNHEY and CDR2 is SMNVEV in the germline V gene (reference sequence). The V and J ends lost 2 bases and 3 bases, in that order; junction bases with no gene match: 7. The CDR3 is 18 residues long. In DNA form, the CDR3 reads TGTGCCAGCAGTTTACGGGGACTAGCGGGAGTACGAACAGATACGCAGTATTTT. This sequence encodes CASSLRGLAGVRTDTQYF.

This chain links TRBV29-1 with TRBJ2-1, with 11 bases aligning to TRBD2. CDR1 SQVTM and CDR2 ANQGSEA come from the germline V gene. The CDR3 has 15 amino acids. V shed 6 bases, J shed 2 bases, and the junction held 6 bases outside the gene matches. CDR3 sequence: CSVPGLAATYNEQFF. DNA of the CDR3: TGCAGCGTACCGGGACTAGCGGCGACCTACAATGAGCAGTTCTTC.

CDR3 sequence reads: CASSPIGQERDGYTF. The DNA of the CDR3 is TGTGCCAGCAGCCCAATAGGACAGGAAAGGGATGGCTACACCTTC. The chain carries TRBV5-4 and TRBJ1-2, with 7 positions matching TRBD1. With 4 bases clipped from V and 6 bases from J, the junction kept 12 bases outside the gene matches. CDR3 length equals 15 residues. The germline V gene has CDR1 SGHNT and CDR2 YYREEE (reference sequence).

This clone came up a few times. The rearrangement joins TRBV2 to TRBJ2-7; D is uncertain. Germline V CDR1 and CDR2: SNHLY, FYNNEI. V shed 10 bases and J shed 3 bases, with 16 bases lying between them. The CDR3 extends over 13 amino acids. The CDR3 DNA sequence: TGTGCCATCATCCGGACGCAAGACTACGAGCAGTACTTC. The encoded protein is CAIIRTQDYEQYF.

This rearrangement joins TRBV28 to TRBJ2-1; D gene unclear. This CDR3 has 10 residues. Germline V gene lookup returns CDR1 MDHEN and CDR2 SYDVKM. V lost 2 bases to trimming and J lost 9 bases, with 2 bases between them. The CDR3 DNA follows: TGTGCCAGCAGTTTAGGTGAGCAGTTCTTC. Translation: CASSLGEQFF. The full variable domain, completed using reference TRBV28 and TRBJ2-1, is DVKVTQSSRYLVKRTGEKVFLECVQDMDHENMFWYRQDPGLGLRLIYFSYDVKMKEKGDIPEGYSVSREKKERFSLILESASTNQTSMYLCASSLGEQFFGPGTRLTVL.

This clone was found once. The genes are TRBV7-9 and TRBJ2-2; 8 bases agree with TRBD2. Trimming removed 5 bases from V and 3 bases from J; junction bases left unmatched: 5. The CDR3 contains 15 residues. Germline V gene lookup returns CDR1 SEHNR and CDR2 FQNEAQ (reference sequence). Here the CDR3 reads CASSTPLADTGELFF. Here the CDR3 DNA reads TGTGCCAGCAGCACCCCACTAGCGGACACCGGGGAGCTGTTTTTT. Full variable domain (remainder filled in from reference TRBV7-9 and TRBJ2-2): DTGVSQNPRHKITKRGQNVTFRCDPISEHNRLYWYRQTLGQGPEFLTYFQNEAQLEKSRLLSDRFSAERPKGSFSTLEIQRTEQGDSAMYLCASSTPLADTGELFFGEGSRLTVL.

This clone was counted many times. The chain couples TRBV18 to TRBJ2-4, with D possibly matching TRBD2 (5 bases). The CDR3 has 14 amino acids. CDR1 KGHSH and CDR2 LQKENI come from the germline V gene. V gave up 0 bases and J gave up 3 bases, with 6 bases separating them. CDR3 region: CASSPPAGKNIQYF. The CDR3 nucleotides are TGTGCCAGCTCACCACCGGCGGGCAAAAACATTCAGTACTTC.

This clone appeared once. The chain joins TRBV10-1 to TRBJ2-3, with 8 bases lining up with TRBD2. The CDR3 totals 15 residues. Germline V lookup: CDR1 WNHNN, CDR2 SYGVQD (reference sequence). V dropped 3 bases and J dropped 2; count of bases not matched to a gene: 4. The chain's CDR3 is CASSDTSGYTDTQYF. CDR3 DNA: TGCGCCAGCAGTGATACTAGCGGCTACACAGATACGCAGTATTTT.

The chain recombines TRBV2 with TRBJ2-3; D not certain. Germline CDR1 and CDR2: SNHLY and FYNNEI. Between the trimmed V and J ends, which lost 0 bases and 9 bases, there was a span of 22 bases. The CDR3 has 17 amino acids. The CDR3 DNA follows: TGTGCCAGCAGTGAAGCGCTTCGTTCGTCATACATTTTAACGCAGTATTTT. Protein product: CASSEALRSSYILTQYF.

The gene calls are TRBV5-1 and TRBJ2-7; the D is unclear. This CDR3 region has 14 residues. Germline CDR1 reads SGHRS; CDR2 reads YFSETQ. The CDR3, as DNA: TGTGCCAGCAGGCAATACCATATTGACTACGAGCAGTACGTC. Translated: CASRQYHIDYEQYV.

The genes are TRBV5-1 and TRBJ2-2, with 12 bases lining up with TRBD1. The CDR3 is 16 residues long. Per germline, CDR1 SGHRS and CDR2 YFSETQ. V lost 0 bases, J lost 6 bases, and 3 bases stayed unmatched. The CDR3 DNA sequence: TGCGCCAGCAGCTTGGCGGGACAGGGGGCGGCCGGGGAGCTGTTTTTT. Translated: CASSLAGQGAAGELFF.

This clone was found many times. The CDR3 region is CASRAPTGGAGRVEQFF. The CDR3 DNA reads TGTGCCAGCAGAGCCCCAACGGGGGGGGCTGGAAGAGTTGAGCAGTTCTTC. V and J are TRBV2 and TRBJ2-1, with 8 bases fitting TRBD2. Germline CDR1 is SNHLY and CDR2 is FYNNEI. The CDR3 totals 17 residues. The V gene end was trimmed by 6 bases and the J gene end by 9 bases; junction bases not matched to a gene: 19.

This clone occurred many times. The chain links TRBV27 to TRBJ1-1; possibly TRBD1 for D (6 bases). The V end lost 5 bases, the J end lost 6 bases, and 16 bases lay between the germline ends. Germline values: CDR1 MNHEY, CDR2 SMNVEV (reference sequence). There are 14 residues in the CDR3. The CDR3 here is CASSPTGLGAEAFF. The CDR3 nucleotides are TGTGCCAGCAGTCCAACAGGGTTGGGGGCTGAAGCTTTCTTT.

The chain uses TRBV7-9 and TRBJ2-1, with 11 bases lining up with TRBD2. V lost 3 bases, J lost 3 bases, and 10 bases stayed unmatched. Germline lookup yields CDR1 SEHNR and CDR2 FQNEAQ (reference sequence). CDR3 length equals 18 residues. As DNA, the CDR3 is TGTGCCAGCAGCTTGGGACTAGCGGAGGGCTCGGGCTACAATGAGCAGTTCTTC. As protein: CASSLGLAEGSGYNEQFF.

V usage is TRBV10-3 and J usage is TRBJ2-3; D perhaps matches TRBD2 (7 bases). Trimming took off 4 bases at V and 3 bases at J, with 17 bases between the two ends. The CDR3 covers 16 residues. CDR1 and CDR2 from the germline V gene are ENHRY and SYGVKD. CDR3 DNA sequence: TGTGCCATCAGTGCAGAAGGGGGGGCCGTAACAGATACGCAGTATTTT. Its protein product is CAISAEGGAVTDTQYF.

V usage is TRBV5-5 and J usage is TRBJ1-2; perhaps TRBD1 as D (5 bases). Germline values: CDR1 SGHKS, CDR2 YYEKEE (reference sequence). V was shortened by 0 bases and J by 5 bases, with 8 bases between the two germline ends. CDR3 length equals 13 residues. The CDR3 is CASSLVEGYGYTF. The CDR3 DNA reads TGTGCCAGCAGCTTGGTGGAGGGGTATGGCTACACCTTC.